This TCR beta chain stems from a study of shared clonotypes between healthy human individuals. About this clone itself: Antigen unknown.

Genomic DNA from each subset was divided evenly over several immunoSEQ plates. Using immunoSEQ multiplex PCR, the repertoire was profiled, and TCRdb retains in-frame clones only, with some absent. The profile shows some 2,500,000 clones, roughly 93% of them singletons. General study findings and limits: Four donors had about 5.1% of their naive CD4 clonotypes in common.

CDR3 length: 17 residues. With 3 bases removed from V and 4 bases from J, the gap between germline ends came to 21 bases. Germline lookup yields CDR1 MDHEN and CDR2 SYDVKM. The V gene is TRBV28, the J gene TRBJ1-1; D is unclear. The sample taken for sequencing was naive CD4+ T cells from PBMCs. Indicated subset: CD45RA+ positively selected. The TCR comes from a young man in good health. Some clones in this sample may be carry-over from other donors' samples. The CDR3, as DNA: TGTGCCAGCAGTTTGACTGGGCCGGGAACATCGAGCACTGAAGCTTTCTTT. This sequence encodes CASSLTGPGTSSTEAFF.